These 29 T cell receptor beta chains share one sample of origin, sequenced in a study of long-term antiretroviral therapy in people with HIV. With survey level as its setting, the immunoSEQ assay was v3.0. Only in-frame clones appear in the TCRdb table, and some are missing; sequencing was by immunoSEQ multiplex PCR. The sample shows over 35,000 clones, around 88% of them seen only once. The source was unsorted PBMCs, collected just before starting antiretroviral therapy. The receptors come from a woman in her late teens or twenties with HIV.

This sequence joins TRBV5-1 and TRBJ2-3; TRBD1 matches 7 bases. V trimming: 2 bases; J trimming: 1 base; junction bases outside the gene matches: 1. The CDR3 runs 14 residues. From germline, CDR1 is SGHRS and CDR2 YFSETQ. CDR3 amino acids: CASSFQGGTDTQYF. CDR3 nucleotides: TGCGCCAGCAGCTTTCAGGGGGGCACAGATACGCAGTATTTT.

This chain connects TRBV4-2 to TRBJ1-2, with D perhaps TRBD1 (5 bases). Germline-derived CDR1 and CDR2 are LGHNA and YNFKEQ. With 0 bases removed from V and 4 bases from J, the gap between germline ends came to 9 bases. CDR3 length: 14 residues. The CDR3 DNA reads as TGTGCCAGCAGCCAAGATAAGGGGATCTATGGCTACACCTTC. Encoded protein: CASSQDKGIYGYTF.

This clone appeared a single time. The V call is TRBV2, the J call TRBJ2-7; TRBD2 matches 7 bases. The junction had 0 bases not matched to a gene; V was cut back by 0 bases and J by 7 bases. Germline V gives CDR1 SNHLY, CDR2 FYNNEI. The CDR3 runs to 12 residues. CDR3 bases: TGTGCCAGCAGTGAAGCGCGGGGGGAGCAGTACTTC. As protein: CASSEARGEQYF.

V gene TRBV5-4 combines with J gene TRBJ2-2; D call uncertain. The ends were cut back, 4 bases at V and 0 bases at J, with 10 bases in the middle. Germline values: CDR1 SGHNT, CDR2 YYREEE (reference sequence). This CDR3 spans 15 amino acids. The CDR3 region is CASSPWRTNTGELFF. Here the CDR3 DNA reads TGTGCCAGCAGCCCCTGGCGGACGAACACCGGGGAGCTGTTTTTT.

V and J are TRBV6-5 and TRBJ1-1; TRBD1 is a possible D gene (5 bases). This CDR3 is 13 amino acids long. The germline V gene has CDR1 MNHEY and CDR2 SVGAGI. V shed 2 bases and J shed 10 bases, with 14 bases lying between them. CDR3 DNA sequence: TGTGCCAGCAGTTACAGGCCCAGGGAGGGAGCTTTCTTT. It specifies CASSYRPREGAFF.

This clone was recorded a few times. The rearrangement links TRBV10-3 to TRBJ1-4, with no clear D. The CDR3 covers 14 residues. The germline CDR1 and CDR2 sequences are ENHRY and SYGVKD. Trimming took off 7 bases at V and 3 bases at J, with 12 bases between the two ends. Here the CDR3 DNA reads TGTGCCATCATCCGCCGGGAGGCTAATGAAAAACTGTTTTTT. Its protein is CAIIRREANEKLFF.

The chain carries TRBV4-3 and TRBJ2-1; 7 bases are shared with TRBD1. This CDR3 comprises 16 residues. The germline V gene encodes CDR1 LGHNA and CDR2 YSLEER. V gave up 2 bases and J gave up 7 bases; unmatched junction bases: 11. The chain's CDR3 is CASSQILGQARNEQFF. The CDR3 region has the DNA TGCGCCAGCAGCCAAATTCTAGGACAGGCTAGAAATGAGCAGTTCTTC.

The chain uses TRBV28 and TRBJ2-7, with 10 bases identical to TRBD1. CDR1 and CDR2 (germline): MDHEN, SYDVKM. The J segment lost 2 bases and the V segment lost 4 bases, leaving 8 bases of the junction unmatched. This CDR3 is 16 amino acids long. The CDR3 is CASSSPGQGSAYEQYF. The CDR3 DNA sequence: TGTGCCAGCAGTTCACCGGGACAGGGGAGTGCCTACGAGCAGTACTTC.

This clone has just one count. The chain uses TRBV27 and TRBJ1-1, with 10 bases aligning to TRBD1. Trimming removed 10 bases from V and 2 bases from J; junction bases left unmatched: 10. This CDR3 spans 15 amino acids. CDR1 MNHEY and CDR2 SMNVEV come from the germline V gene (reference sequence). The CDR3 coding sequence is TGTGCCACAAAGAGGGACAGGGGTGAAAACACTGAAGCTTTCTTT. Residues: CATKRDRGENTEAFF.

V gene TRBV27 combines with J gene TRBJ2-2; 7 bases fit TRBD2. With V trimmed by 6 bases and J by 0 bases, 7 bases remained unmatched. Germline CDR1 and CDR2: MNHEY and SMNVEV (reference sequence). The CDR3 sequence is 16 residues long. This CDR3 is CASSRTSAANTGELFF. CDR3 nucleotides: TGTGCCAGCAGCCGAACTAGCGCCGCGAACACCGGGGAGCTGTTTTTT.

The chain combines TRBV29-1 with TRBJ2-7; D gene uncertain. V shed 4 bases and J shed 5 bases, with 21 bases lying between them. Germline V gene sequence: CDR1 SQVTM, CDR2 ANQGSEA. The CDR3 spans 15 residues. This CDR3 is CSVARRHGVSDEQYF. The CDR3 DNA reads TGCAGCGTTGCCCGAAGGCATGGGGTTTCCGACGAGCAGTACTTC.

The chain combines TRBV15 with TRBJ2-5; 7 bases are a match to TRBD1. Germline V gives CDR1 LNHNV, CDR2 YYDKDF (reference sequence). This CDR3 comprises 15 residues. Trimming removed 0 bases from V and 5 bases from J; junction bases left unmatched: 6. CDR3 protein: CATSREAGGHETQYF. The CDR3 DNA sequence: TGTGCCACCAGCAGAGAGGCAGGGGGTCACGAGACCCAGTACTTC.

V is TRBV7-3 and J is TRBJ2-7; D possibly corresponds to TRBD2 (6 bases). V lost 0 bases and J 5 bases, leaving 11 bases between the germline ends. This CDR3 spans 14 amino acids. CDR1 is SGHTA, CDR2 FQGTGA, per germline. In nucleotides, the CDR3 is TGTGCCAGCAGCTTAACTCCTAGCGCGGACGAGCAGTACTTC. Translating it yields CASSLTPSADEQYF.

This clone turned up a few times. This rearrangement joins TRBV7-2 to TRBJ2-2; weak D call: TRBD1 (5 bases). V gave up 2 bases and J gave up 4 bases, with 8 bases separating them. The CDR3 spans 14 residues. The germline V gene has CDR1 SGHTA and CDR2 FQGNSA. In DNA, the CDR3 is TGTGCCAGCAGCTTACACAGGATCACCGGGGAGCTGTTTTTT. It yields the protein CASSLHRITGELFF. The complete variable domain, with remaining parts taken from reference TRBV7-2 and TRBJ2-2, reads GAGVSQSPSNKVTEKGKDVELRCDPISGHTALYWYRQSLGQGLEFLIYFQGNSAPDKSGLPSDRFSAERTGGSVSTLTIQRTQQEDSAVYLCASSLHRITGELFFGEGSRLTVL.

The chain uses TRBV18 and TRBJ1-4; 10 bases map to TRBD1. V was pared by 3 bases and J by 2 bases, with 6 bases of the junction left unmatched. CDR1 and CDR2 (germline): KGHSH, LQKENI. This CDR3 is 17 amino acids long. The CDR3 region has the DNA TGTGCCAGCTCACCGGGCAGACAGGGGGCGACTAATGAAAAACTGTTTTTT. This translates into CASSPGRQGATNEKLFF.

The chain carries TRBV5-4 and TRBJ2-1; no reliable D call. The V end was cut by 0 bases, the J end by 8 bases, with 6 bases between. Germline CDR1 is SGHNT and CDR2 is YYREEE (reference sequence). The CDR3 covers 12 residues. CDR3 sequence reads: CASSLAADEQFF. CDR3 nucleotide sequence: TGTGCCAGCAGCTTGGCCGCAGATGAGCAGTTCTTC. Full variable domain (missing parts from reference TRBV5-4 and TRBJ2-1): ETGVTQSPTHLIKTRGQQVTLRCSSQSGHNTVSWYQQALGQGPQFIFQYYREEENGRGNFPPRFSGLQFPNYSSELNVNALELDDSALYLCASSLAADEQFFGPGTRLTVL.

This rearrangement joins TRBV19 to TRBJ1-1, with a tentative D call TRBD1 (5 bases). Looked up from germline, CDR1 is LNHDA and CDR2 is SQIVND (reference sequence). CDR3 length: 15 amino acids. V shed 7 bases and J shed 1 base, with 16 bases lying between them. The CDR3 DNA follows: TGTGCCAGTACCGGGACCCCTACGGGGAACACTGAAGCTTTCTTT. It yields the protein CASTGTPTGNTEAFF.

The V gene is TRBV27, the J gene TRBJ1-1, with D uncertain. Germline loops: CDR1 MNHEY, CDR2 SMNVEV (reference sequence). Trimming took 6 bases from V and 11 from J, leaving 16 bases between them. The CDR3 loop spans 12 amino acids. The chain's CDR3 is CASSLGGRVAFF. The CDR3 coding sequence is TGTGCCAGCAGCTTGGGTGGGCGGGTTGCTTTCTTT.

The genes are TRBV10-3 and TRBJ1-1; D is possibly TRBD1 (6 bases). CDR3 length: 17 residues. V was cut by 6 bases and J by 3 bases, with 23 bases left in between. CDR1 ENHRY and CDR2 SYGVKD come from the germline V gene. The CDR3 here is CAISLTTGALVDTEAFF. CDR3 nucleotides: TGTGCCATCAGCCTTACGACAGGCGCCCTGGTGGACACTGAAGCTTTCTTT.

The V call is TRBV11-2, the J call TRBJ2-3, with TRBD2 identical over 10 bases. V shed 3 bases and J 6 bases; nucleotides not matched to a gene: 9. Germline V gene lookup returns CDR1 SGHAT and CDR2 FQNNGV. The CDR3 runs 16 residues. The CDR3 loop is CASSLITSGAADTQYF. The DNA for the CDR3 is TGTGCCAGCAGCTTGATTACTAGCGGGGCAGCGGATACGCAGTATTTT. The whole variable domain, filled in from reference TRBV11-2 and TRBJ2-3, reads EAGVAQSPRYKIIEKRQSVAFWCNPISGHATLYWYQQILGQGPKLLIQFQNNGVVDDSQLPKDRFSAERLKGVDSTLKIQPAKLEDSAVYLCASSLITSGAADTQYFGPGTRLTVL.

This chain connects TRBV7-2 to TRBJ1-4; tentatively, D is TRBD1 (6 bases). Looked up from germline, CDR1 is SGHTA and CDR2 is FQGNSA. V lost 5 bases and J 0 bases, leaving 16 bases between the germline ends. This CDR3 spans 17 amino acids. CDR3 nucleotides: TGTGCCAGCAGCCGCGACAGGAGGACTGCAACTAATGAAAAACTGTTTTTT. Amino acid sequence: CASSRDRRTATNEKLFF.

The CDR3 spells CAIGDRAWTDTQYF. As DNA, the CDR3 is TGTGCCATCGGCGACAGGGCGTGGACAGATACGCAGTATTTT. The J gene is TRBJ2-3, the V gene TRBV10-3; TRBD1 matches 7 bases. This CDR3 has 14 residues. CDR1 is ENHRY, CDR2 SYGVKD, per germline. Trimming cost V 8 bases and J 3 bases; bases outside gene matches: 8.

The chain uses TRBV5-1 and TRBJ2-2; 10 nucleotides agree with TRBD2. The CDR3 runs to 18 residues. Germline values: CDR1 SGHRS, CDR2 YFSETQ. V shed 0 bases, J shed 2 bases, and the junction held 7 bases outside the gene matches. The CDR3, as DNA: TGCGCCAGCAGCTTGGACCCTAGCGGGAGCCAAAACACCGGGGAGCTGTTTTTT. Protein sequence: CASSLDPSGSQNTGELFF.

The chain employs TRBV4-3 and TRBJ2-7, with D perhaps matching TRBD1 or TRBD2 (5 bases each). Germline values: CDR1 LGHNA, CDR2 YSLEER. V was cut by 0 bases and J by 5 bases, with 14 bases left in between. The CDR3 runs 15 residues. The CDR3 nucleotides read TGCGCCAGCAGCCAAGAATGGGGGAGTAGGAACGAGCAGTACTTC. Protein sequence: CASSQEWGSRNEQYF.

The chain uses TRBV5-4 and TRBJ2-7; 7 bases align to TRBD2. The CDR3 runs 15 residues. The junction had 14 bases not matched to a gene; V was cut back by 8 bases and J by 3 bases. CDR1 and CDR2 (germline): SGHNT, YYREEE (reference sequence). The CDR3 region has the DNA TGTGCCAGTCCGATCGCGGGAGTGGGAGGCTACGAGCAGTACTTC. Its translation: CASPIAGVGGYEQYF. The variable domain in full, with the rest retrieved from reference TRBV5-4 and TRBJ2-7, is ETGVTQSPTHLIKTRGQQVTLRCSSQSGHNTVSWYQQALGQGPQFIFQYYREEENGRGNFPPRFSGLQFPNYSSELNVNALELDDSALYLCASPIAGVGGYEQYFGPGTRLTVT.

V usage is TRBV27 and J usage is TRBJ1-1, with D possibly matching TRBD1 (5 bases). Germline values: CDR1 MNHEY, CDR2 SMNVEV (reference sequence). The CDR3 covers 14 residues. V was cut by 6 bases and J by 7 bases, with 18 bases left in between. The CDR3 nucleotides read TGTGCCAGCAGCCGGTTGATCGGGAGGGGTGAAGCTTTCTTT. Protein: CASSRLIGRGEAFF.

The chain joins TRBV10-2 to TRBJ2-7; the D gene is possibly TRBD2 (5 bases). CDR3 length: 15 amino acids. Deletions cut 9 bases from V and 0 bases from J, with 18 bases between. Germline V gene sequence: CDR1 WSHSY, CDR2 SAAADI. The CDR3 region has the DNA TGCGCCAGTCTGCACCCTAGCAGGAGCTCCTACGAGCAGTACTTC. Translating gives CASLHPSRSSYEQYF.

CDR3 sequence: CASRPTGGHGYTF. CDR3 nucleotides: TGTGCCAGCAGGCCTACAGGGGGCCATGGCTACACCTTC. The chain carries TRBV7-3 and TRBJ1-2, with 9 bases fitting TRBD1. Trimming cost V 6 bases and J 6 bases; bases outside gene matches: 5. The germline V gene has CDR1 SGHTA and CDR2 FQGTGA. The CDR3 consists of 13 residues.

The J gene is TRBJ2-3, the V gene TRBV19; tentative D call: TRBD1 (5 bases). The germline V gene has CDR1 LNHDA and CDR2 SQIVND (reference sequence). CDR3 length: 15 residues. Trimming took 7 bases from V and 2 from J, leaving 16 bases between them. CDR3 sequence reads: CASTLADSPTDTQYF. CDR3 in DNA: TGTGCCAGTACCTTAGCTGACAGCCCCACAGATACGCAGTATTTT.